These T cell receptor beta chains were read from a single sample in a study of T cells in localized non-small cell lung cancer. Data came from immunoSEQ multiplex PCR; TCRdb stores just in-frame clones and leaves some out. The sample yields 48,000 or so clones, 75% to 90% seen once. The specimen was peripheral blood, collected before any cancer treatment. These TCRs come from a male donor aged 60 or over with stage III squamous cell lung carcinoma. CDR3s include the opening cysteine and the closing phenylalanine or tryptophan. D genes are given only for firm matches. The listing skips clone size in some rows; elsewhere it reads once, few, many or a size class.

.	TRBV9	TRBJ1-3	TRBD1	CASSRDRGEGNTIYF	TGTGCCAGCAGCAGGGACAGGGGGGAAGGAAACACCATATATTTT
once	TRBV9	TRBJ1-3	.	CASSVDFSGNTIYF	TGTGCCAGCAGCGTGGATTTCTCTGGAAACACCATATATTTT
.	TRBV19	TRBJ1-1	.	CASSIRVNTEAFF	TGTGCCAGTAGTATCCGCGTGAACACTGAAGCTTTCTTT
.	TRBV29-1	TRBJ2-2	.	CSVWTGELFF	TGCAGCGTTTGGACCGGGGAGCTGTTTTTT
.	TRBV7-9	TRBJ1-5	.	CASSLGGGGLGQPQHF	TGTGCCAGCAGCTTAGGCGGGGGTGGTTTAGGTCAGCCCCAGCATTTT
once	TRBV19	TRBJ2-3	.	CASISGQGTDGGTDTQYF	TGTGCCAGTATATCCGGGCAGGGGACCGACGGGGGCACAGATACGCAGTATTTT
.	TRBV7-3	TRBJ2-2	.	CASSSGAGPTNTGELFF	TGTGCCAGCAGCTCGGGGGCGGGGCCCACGAACACCGGGGAGCTGTTTTTT
.	TRBV15	TRBJ2-2	.	CATSRDYGNTGELFF	TGTGCCACCAGCAGAGATTACGGGAACACCGGGGAGCTGTTTTTT
.	TRBV5-5	TRBJ2-6	.	CASSWVAPSSGANVLTF	TGTGCCAGCAGCTGGGTAGCTCCCTCCTCTGGGGCCAACGTCCTGACTTTC
.	TRBV7-9	TRBJ2-2	.	CASSHRQTIRGGELFF	TGTGCCAGCAGCCATCGACAGACCATCAGGGGCGGGGAGCTGTTTTTT
.	TRBV6-6	TRBJ2-2	.	CASLGSIAAGELFF	TGTGCCAGCCTAGGATCCATAGCGGCCGGGGAGCTGTTTTTT
few	TRBV11-1	TRBJ2-1	.	CASNYGYNEQFF	TGTGCCAGCAATTACGGGTACAATGAGCAGTTCTTC
.	TRBV27	TRBJ2-3	.	CASKNTRRTDTQYF	TGTGCCAGCAAGAATACCAGACGCACAGATACGCAGTATTTT
.	TRBV13	TRBJ2-7	.	CASKKTGQRNEQYF	TGTGCCAGCAAAAAGACCGGACAGAGGAACGAGCAGTACTTC
.	TRBV5-1	TRBJ1-5	.	CASSPTGDDQPQHF	TGCGCCAGCAGTCCTACGGGGGATGATCAGCCCCAGCATTTT
.	TRBV6-1	TRBJ2-7	TRBD2	CASSEASPGTTSNEQYF	TGTGCCAGCAGTGAAGCGTCACCTGGGACTACCTCCAACGAGCAGTACTTC
.	TRBV6-5	TRBJ2-1	.	CASRGASAGNEQFF	TGTGCCAGCCGTGGGGCTAGCGCGGGCAATGAGCAGTTCTTC
.	TRBV29-1	TRBJ2-1	TRBD1	CSVAGQGPFNEQFF	TGCAGCGTTGCGGGACAGGGGCCCTTCAATGAGCAGTTCTTC
once	TRBV11-2	TRBJ2-5	.	CASSSRVIGETQYF	TGTGCCAGCAGCTCCCGGGTAATAGGGGAGACCCAGTACTTC
.	TRBV30	TRBJ1-4	TRBD1	CAWSRDRVNEKLFF	TGTGCCTGGAGCCGGGACAGGGTTAATGAAAAACTGTTTTTT
.	TRBV6-5	TRBJ2-1	.	CASGSRAYNEQFF	TGTGCCAGCGGGAGCCGAGCCTACAATGAGCAGTTCTTC
.	TRBV18	TRBJ2-5	.	CASSPGGYQETQYF	TGTGCCAGCTCACCAGGCGGGTATCAAGAGACCCAGTACTTC
.	TRBV18	TRBJ1-5	TRBD1	CASSPGQGVQPQHF	TGTGCCAGCTCACCAGGACAGGGGGTCCAGCCCCAGCATTTT
.	TRBV28	TRBJ1-2	.	CASSTHTQGKGGYTF	TGTGCCAGCAGTACCCACACTCAGGGGAAGGGTGGCTACACCTTC
.	TRBV5-1	TRBJ2-5	TRBD2	CASSLGTSGIETQYF	TGCGCCAGCAGCCTCGGGACTAGCGGGATTGAGACCCAGTACTTC
.	TRBV28	TRBJ1-3	.	CASTAGNTIYF	TGTGCCAGCACGGCTGGAAACACCATATATTTT
few	TRBV4-3	TRBJ1-5	.	CASISGETAQPQHF	TGCGCCAGCATCTCCGGAGAGACAGCTCAGCCCCAGCATTTT
.	TRBV10-3	TRBJ1-2	.	CAIQQEPAYGYTF	TGTGCCATCCAGCAGGAGCCAGCCTATGGCTACACCTTC
.	TRBV7-3	TRBJ2-7	.	CASSLEGGRSYEQYF	TGTGCCAGCAGCTTAGAGGGGGGACGCTCCTACGAGCAGTACTTC
few	TRBV6-6	TRBJ1-2	.	CASVGAPEGYGYTF	TGTGCCAGCGTCGGAGCACCTGAGGGCTATGGCTACACCTTC
.	TRBV28	TRBJ2-3	.	CASSPWNQGQDTQYF	TGTGCCAGCAGTCCCTGGAATCAGGGGCAAGATACGCAGTATTTT
.	TRBV19	TRBJ2-7	TRBD1	CASSGGAGEQYF	TGTGCCAGCTCAGGGGGCGCGGGCGAGCAGTACTTC
.	TRBV7-2	TRBJ2-2	TRBD2	CASSSGGTGELFF	TGTGCCAGCAGCTCGGGGGGAACCGGGGAGCTGTTTTTT
.	TRBV10-3	TRBJ1-1	.	CAISEAIRTEAFF	TGTGCCATCAGTGAGGCGATTAGGACTGAAGCTTTCTTT
.	TRBV18	TRBJ2-7	TRBD1	CASSPQGARAYEQYF	TGTGCCAGCTCACCCCAGGGGGCTAGGGCCTACGAGCAGTACTTC
.	TRBV30	TRBJ1-2	.	CAWSPTSGYTF	TGTGCCTGGAGTCCGACATCAGGCTACACCTTC
.	TRBV5-1	TRBJ2-3	TRBD2	CASSALTSGGSTDTQYF	TGCGCCAGCAGCGCACTGACTAGCGGGGGTAGCACAGATACGCAGTATTTT
.	TRBV7-5	TRBJ1-1	.	CVRSSLRGENTEAFF	TGTGTCAGAAGCTCACTGCGAGGGGAGAACACTGAAGCTTTCTTT
.	TRBV6-5	TRBJ2-7	.	CASSNNMLTYEQYF	TGTGCCAGCAGTAACAATATGTTAACCTACGAGCAGTACTTC
.	TRBV6-5	TRBJ1-2	.	CASSTTSRVYGYTF	TGTGCCAGCAGTACAACCTCCCGGGTTTATGGCTACACCTTC
few	TRBV6-5	TRBJ2-7	TRBD1	CASSTTGYQQYF	TGTGCCAGCAGTACGACAGGGTACCAGCAGTACTTC
.	TRBV27	TRBJ2-4	.	CASSLSPPGIPKNIQYF	TGTGCCAGCAGTCTATCTCCCCCGGGGATACCCAAAAACATTCAGTACTTC
.	TRBV4-1	TRBJ2-1	.	CASSQDEGPPYNEQFF	TGCGCCAGCAGCCAAGATGAGGGGCCACCCTACAATGAGCAGTTCTTC
.	TRBV6-5	TRBJ2-3	TRBD1	CASSAGGRTDTQYF	TGTGCCAGCAGTGCAGGGGGAAGGACAGATACGCAGTATTTT
few	TRBV10-2	TRBJ2-3	.	CASRSGPRTDTQYF	TGCGCCAGCCGTTCTGGACCTCGCACAGATACGCAGTATTTT
.	TRBV4-1	TRBJ1-6	TRBD1	CASSLTGVGSPLHF	TGCGCCAGCAGCCTTACAGGGGTAGGATCACCCCTCCACTTT
once	TRBV9	TRBJ2-1	.	CASSVLQGNNEQFF	TGTGCCAGCAGCGTCCTCCAGGGGAACAATGAGCAGTTCTTC
.	TRBV7-9	TRBJ2-6	.	CASSLGFLFSGANVLTF	TGTGCCAGCAGCTTGGGTTTCTTGTTCTCTGGGGCCAACGTCCTGACTTTC
few	TRBV19	TRBJ2-1	TRBD2	CASSTPAGGRWNEQFF	TGTGCCAGTAGTACACCAGCGGGGGGGCGTTGGAATGAGCAGTTCTTC
.	TRBV15	TRBJ2-7	TRBD2	CATSTPGLGTYEQYF	TGTGCCACCAGCACCCCGGGACTAGGCACCTACGAGCAGTACTTC
.	TRBV20-1	TRBJ2-3	.	CSARATDTQYF	TGCAGTGCTAGGGCGACAGATACGCAGTATTTT
once	TRBV6-5	TRBJ1-3	.	CASSLGISGNTIYF	TGTGCCAGCAGCTTAGGGATCTCTGGAAACACCATATATTTT
.	TRBV20-1	TRBJ2-1	.	CSASRGGQQFF	TGCAGTGCTAGTCGGGGCGGGCAGCAGTTCTTC
.	TRBV7-2	TRBJ1-4	.	CASSLVGGIEKLFF	TGTGCCAGCAGCTTAGTAGGGGGTATTGAAAAACTGTTTTTT
.	TRBV2	TRBJ2-5	.	CASSETPVQETQYF	TGTGCCAGCAGTGAAACCCCTGTTCAAGAGACCCAGTACTTC